This TCR beta chain was obtained from a study of blood T cell repertoires in COVID-19 (TCRdb year 2020). In the study overall: Samples covering the acute and convalescent phases of COVID-19 were provided by collaborators in the United States, Italy and Spain. Samples came from the ongoing ImmuneRACE study (first 160 participants) plus 1,254 subjects from 6 global collaborators. The material from the prospective study consisted of cDNA or gDNA derived from T cells, B-cell-depleted T cells, or PBMCs. Where available, HLA class I and class II types were taken from metadata supplied by the sample provider and were not determined by assay-based typing. Subjects who had been exposed to COVID-19, were actively infected with it, or had recovered from it provided the deeply sampled blood TCRbeta repertoires that made up the dataset. Nearly every sample came with metadata listing a de-identified subject ID, COVID-19 status, age in years and sex. The repertoires were made available in a free public database intended to serve as a resource for research on the immune response to SARS-CoV-2. Results the study describes overall, beyond this receptor: The amount of clinical and demographic metadata varied by source and participant and was provided uncurated.

Collaborating institutions collected whole blood in K2EDTA tubes following their own protocols. For TCRbeta analysis, collaborators shipped samples as frozen whole blood, isolated PBMCs, or DNA extracted from either of those sample types. TCRbeta CDR3 regions were amplified from genomic DNA by means of the immunoSEQ Assay, a bias-controlled multiplex PCR. Turning to the authors' computational methods: The number of nucleated cells in each sample was estimated from the amplification of reference gene primers within the assay. Sequence reads were collapsed and filtered to measure the absolute abundance of every unique TCRbeta CDR3 rearrangement. For each sample, productive Simpson clonality was calculated by taking the square root of Simpson's diversity index across productive rearrangements. What TCRdb holds here is the immuneACCESS table cut down to in-frame rearrangements. Part of the clones is not present; checked against another copy, under half of the missing clones reflect an unresolved V gene, and the others are unexplained. V and J calls and clone size are given by that table; D and trimming were obtained from the DNA. Here the sample has approximately 670,000 clones; 70% to 90% occur a single time. The ten largest make up about 0.26% of the sample.

This clone occurred once. Its antigen is not yet known. The record has no base qualities; no much larger clone is one base away. Sequenced input: peripheral blood. The clonotype comes from a woman aged 18-29 years with acute or convalescent COVID-19.

The DNA sequence is as follows: TGTGCCAGCAGCCCGTTCGGACAGTTTCTGAGGGATTACGAGCAGTACTTC. Its product reads: CASSPFGQFLRDYEQYF. The chain is assembled from TRBV7-9 and TRBJ2-7, and the D gene may be TRBD1, 6 bases matching. V and J lose 5 bases and 4 bases, and a span of 24 bases separates them. As encoded in the germline V gene (reference sequence), CDR1 is SEHNR while CDR2 is FQNEAQ. From cysteine to phenylalanine, the CDR3 is 17 amino acids long. Solely the CDR3 DNA is kept, with 51 bases framed from the first base.